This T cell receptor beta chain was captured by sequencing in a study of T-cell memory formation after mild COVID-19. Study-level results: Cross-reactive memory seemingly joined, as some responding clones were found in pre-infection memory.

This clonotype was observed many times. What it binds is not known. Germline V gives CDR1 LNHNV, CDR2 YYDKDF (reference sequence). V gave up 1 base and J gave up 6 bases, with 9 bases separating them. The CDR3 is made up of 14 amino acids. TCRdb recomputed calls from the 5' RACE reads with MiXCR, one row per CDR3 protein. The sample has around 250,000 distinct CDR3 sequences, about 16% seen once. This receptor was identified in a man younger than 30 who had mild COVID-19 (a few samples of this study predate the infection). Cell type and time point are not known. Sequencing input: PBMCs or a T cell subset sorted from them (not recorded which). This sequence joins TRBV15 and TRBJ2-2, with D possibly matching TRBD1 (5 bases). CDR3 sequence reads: CATSRVRVAGELFF. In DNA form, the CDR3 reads TGTGCCACCAGCAGAGTCAGGGTGGCCGGGGAGCTGTTTTTT. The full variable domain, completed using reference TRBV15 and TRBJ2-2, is DAMVIQNPRYQVTQFGKPVTLSCSQTLNHNVMYWYQQKSSQAPKLLFHYYDKDFNNEADTPDNFQSRRPNTSFCFLDIRSPGLGDTAMYLCATSRVRVAGELFFGEGSRLTVL.